Listed below are T cell receptor beta chains from one sample, sequenced in a study of early T cells in non-severe SARS-CoV-2 infection. One entry per CDR3 protein, called by TCRdb with MiXCR from the 5' RACE reads. The table records just over 70,000 distinct CDR3 sequences, approximately 12% of them present only once. Sequenced: whole blood. The source of these receptors is an adult who was a healthcare worker with PCR-confirmed SARS-CoV-2 infection or an uninfected control (not recorded which). Each CDR3 is given with its conserved first and last residue. The order of the fields is J gene, V gene, clone size, CDR3 protein. Some rows have no size entry. The others give once, few or many, or a class for an expanded clone.

J gene: TRBJ1-1; V gene: TRBV30; clone size: many; CDR3 protein: CAWSPGNTEAFF
J gene: TRBJ2-7; V gene: TRBV28; clone size: many; CDR3 protein: CASKMEYEQYF
J gene: TRBJ2-2; V gene: TRBV5-1; clone size: many; CDR3 protein: CASSQVTGNTGELFF
J gene: TRBJ2-3; V gene: TRBV12-3/TRBV12-4; clone size: many; CDR3 protein: CASSLQVGAADTQYF
J gene: TRBJ1-4; V gene: TRBV2; clone size: many; CDR3 protein: CASSITGSEKLFF
J gene: TRBJ2-7; V gene: TRBV7-2; clone size: few; CDR3 protein: CASSIRRLAGAYEQYF
J gene: TRBJ2-3; V gene: TRBV27; clone size: NA; CDR3 protein: CASKPSEGGGADTQYF
J gene: TRBJ2-2; V gene: TRBV12-3/TRBV12-4; clone size: many; CDR3 protein: CASRPGLAGDYNTGELFF
J gene: TRBJ2-3; V gene: TRBV28; clone size: many; CDR3 protein: CASSLKTSGRLYTQYF
J gene: TRBJ1-5; V gene: TRBV20-1; clone size: many; CDR3 protein: CSARTGYRNQPQHF
J gene: TRBJ2-7; V gene: TRBV5-1; clone size: many; CDR3 protein: CASSLMVTSGVLYEQYF
J gene: TRBJ2-3; V gene: TRBV29-1; clone size: few; CDR3 protein: CSVAPGYTDTQYF
J gene: TRBJ2-3; V gene: TRBV7-2; clone size: many; CDR3 protein: CASSRNPGLAGGSSTDTQYF
J gene: TRBJ2-3; V gene: TRBV4-2; clone size: many; CDR3 protein: CASSQALGGGPSDTQYF
J gene: TRBJ2-7; V gene: TRBV28; clone size: many; CDR3 protein: CASSLWGVYEQYF
J gene: TRBJ2-1; V gene: TRBV7-9; clone size: NA; CDR3 protein: CASSLTDTGGEQFF
J gene: TRBJ2-1; V gene: TRBV7-7; clone size: many; CDR3 protein: CASSLGTSGGNEQFF
J gene: TRBJ1-2; V gene: TRBV9; clone size: NA; CDR3 protein: CASNKRGSGYTF
J gene: TRBJ1-1; V gene: TRBV5-1; clone size: many; CDR3 protein: CASSLEVGQSVAFF
J gene: TRBJ2-7; V gene: TRBV28; clone size: NA; CDR3 protein: CASSAIGGYEQYF